This T cell receptor (beta chain) was recorded in a study of T cells in Graves' hyperthyroidism and ophthalmopathy. Ten or more counts support this clonotype. There were TCR beta CDR3 regions amplified from RNA transcripts. RT-PCR in the first round (using the HTBI primer set) targeted the TCR CDR3. MiXCR, run by TCRdb on the multiplex PCR reads, gives a single entry per CDR3 protein. This sample carries some 570,000 distinct CDR3 sequences, 13% to 15% of them seen once, and the ten largest clones take roughly 7.7%. The authors took PBMCs from 9.5 to 10 ml fresh peripheral blood. The TCR comes from a woman aged 18-29 years with Graves' ophthalmopathy. Sequencing was performed on blood.

The CDR3 nucleotides read TGTGCCAGCAGTTTAAGTCGCACCGAAGCTTTCTTT. Its translation is CASSLSRTEAFF. J is TRBJ1-1 and V is TRBV28; no clear D gene. Germline CDR1 MDHEN, CDR2 SYDVKM. Between the trimmed V and J ends, which lost 2 bases and 8 bases, there was a span of 9 bases. The CDR3 has 12 amino acids.